Listed below are T cell receptor beta chains from one sample, sequenced in a study of blood T cell repertoires in COVID-19. Here immunoSEQ multiplex PCR was the method, and the copy in TCRdb shows in-frame clones only, minus some. The table shows tens of thousands of clones, with about 91% occurring only once. Sequencing was done on a sample of peripheral blood. These receptor sequences come from a man between 60 and 70 years old with acute or convalescent COVID-19. Each CDR3 is given with its conserved first and last residue. A D gene is named only where the DNA matches it firmly. Clone size appears in some rows only: once, few, many, or a class for an expanded clone.

clone size	V gene	J gene	D gene	CDR3 protein	CDR3 DNA
NA	TRBV5-4	TRBJ1-2	TRBD1	CASSRQGTVWNYGYTF	TGTGCCAGCAGCCGACAGGGTACCGTCTGGAACTATGGCTACACCTTC
NA	TRBV19	TRBJ2-7	NA	CASSISQGSSYEQYF	TGTGCCAGTAGTATCAGCCAGGGGAGCTCCTACGAGCAGTACTTC
NA	TRBV19	TRBJ1-5	NA	CASSISPAGPQHF	TGTGCCAGTAGTATATCTCCGGCGGGGCCCCAGCATTTT
NA	TRBV7-2	TRBJ2-1	TRBD2	CASSLALAGGPPYNEQFF	TGTGCCAGCAGCTTAGCCCTAGCGGGAGGGCCCCCCTACAATGAGCAGTTCTTC
NA	TRBV7-3	TRBJ1-1	NA	CASSLSGVNTEAFF	TGTGCCAGCAGCTTATCGGGGGTGAACACTGAAGCTTTCTTT
NA	TRBV6-2/TRBV6-3	TRBJ2-7	NA	CASSPPGWAEGSYEQYF	TGTGCCAGCAGTCCCCCAGGTTGGGCGGAGGGCTCCTACGAGCAGTACTTC
NA	TRBV29-1	TRBJ2-7	TRBD2	CSVVLAGGYWEQYF	TGCAGCGTGGTCCTAGCGGGAGGATATTGGGAGCAGTACTTC
NA	TRBV21-1	TRBJ2-1	NA	CASSYGRTDNEQFF	TGTGCCAGCAGCTACGGACGGACAGACAATGAGCAGTTCTTC
NA	TRBV3-1/TRBV3-2	TRBJ1-1	TRBD1	CASSQTRQGEAFF	TGTGCCAGCAGCCAAACTCGACAGGGTGAAGCTTTCTTT
NA	TRBV15	TRBJ2-2	TRBD2	CATSSRTRGELFF	TGTGCCACCAGCTCCCGGACTAGAGGGGAGCTGTTTTTT
medium-sized	TRBV10-1	TRBJ1-2	TRBD1	CAPHRQGANYGYTF	TGCGCCCCCCACCGACAGGGCGCTAACTATGGCTACACCTTC
NA	TRBV28	TRBJ1-2	TRBD1	CASSSGTEYGYTF	TGTGCCAGCAGTTCCGGGACAGAGTATGGCTACACCTTC
NA	TRBV28	TRBJ1-6	NA	CASRLQGAGSPLHF	TGTGCCAGCAGGCTACAGGGAGCTGGTTCACCCCTCCACTTT
NA	TRBV19	TRBJ1-3	NA	CASRRTSSGNTIYF	TGTGCCAGCAGGAGGACGAGCTCTGGAAACACCATATATTTT
NA	TRBV28	TRBJ2-7	TRBD1	CASREQGYRYEQYF	TGTGCCAGCAGGGAACAGGGGTACCGGTACGAGCAGTACTTC
NA	TRBV3-1/TRBV3-2	TRBJ1-6	NA	CASGPPLHF	TGTGCCAGCGGCCCTCCGCTCCACTTT
NA	TRBV25-1	TRBJ1-1	TRBD1	CASSEAGTGGIEAFF	TGTGCCAGCAGTGAGGCGGGAACAGGGGGCATAGAAGCTTTCTTT
NA	TRBV5-5	TRBJ1-5	NA	CASSPQALRGQPQHF	TGTGCCAGCAGCCCCCAGGCCCTGCGGGGTCAGCCCCAGCATTTT
NA	TRBV19	TRBJ2-7	NA	CASSRQGGGYEQYF	TGTGCCAGTAGCAGACAGGGAGGCGGGTACGAGCAGTACTTC
NA	TRBV15	TRBJ2-1	TRBD2	CATSRASGNGNEQFF	TGTGCCACCAGCAGAGCTAGCGGGAATGGCAATGAGCAGTTCTTC
NA	TRBV10-2	TRBJ1-1	NA	CASSSGRTEAFF	TGCGCCAGCAGTAGCGGCCGCACTGAAGCTTTCTTT
NA	TRBV7-5	TRBJ2-3	NA	CARSSRGGSVSTDTQYF	TGTGCCAGAAGCTCGCGGGGAGGTAGCGTGAGCACAGATACGCAGTATTTT
NA	TRBV11-2	TRBJ2-7	TRBD2	CASSLDQWTSGIEQYF	TGTGCCAGCAGCTTAGATCAATGGACTAGCGGGATTGAGCAGTACTTC
NA	TRBV18	TRBJ1-5	TRBD1	CASSPGTGRMPQHF	TGTGCCAGCTCACCCGGGACAGGAAGGATGCCCCAGCATTTT